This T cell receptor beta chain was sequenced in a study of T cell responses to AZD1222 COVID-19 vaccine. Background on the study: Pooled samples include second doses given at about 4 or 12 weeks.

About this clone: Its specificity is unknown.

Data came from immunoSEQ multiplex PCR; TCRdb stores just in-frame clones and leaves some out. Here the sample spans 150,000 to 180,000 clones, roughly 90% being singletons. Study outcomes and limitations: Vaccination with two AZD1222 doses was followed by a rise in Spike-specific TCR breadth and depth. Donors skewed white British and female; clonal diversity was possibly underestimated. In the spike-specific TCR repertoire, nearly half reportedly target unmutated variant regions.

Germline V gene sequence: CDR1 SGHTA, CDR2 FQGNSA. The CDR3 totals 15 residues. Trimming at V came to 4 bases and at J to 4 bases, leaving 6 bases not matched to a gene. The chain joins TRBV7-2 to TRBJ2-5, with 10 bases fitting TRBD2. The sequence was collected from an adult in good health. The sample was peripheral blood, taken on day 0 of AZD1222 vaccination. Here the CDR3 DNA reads TGTGCCAGCAGCTCCCAGCGGGGGGGAAGAGAGACCCAGTACTTC. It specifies CASSSQRGGRETQYF.